The table lists the clone carrying this T cell receptor (beta chain) with a few counts. Antigen: not known. The data belong to a study of T-cell reconstitution after alpha-beta-depleted transplantation in children. Study results and caveats: T-cell numbers and diversity one year post-transplant derived largely from freshly generated T cells.

Molecular barcoding with unique molecular identifiers was used for the TCRbeta library. TCRdb passed the PCR reads through MiXCR, listing each CDR3 protein once. Of around 100,000 distinct CDR3 sequences in the sample, 10% were seen once. Looked up from germline, CDR1 is SNHLY and CDR2 is FYNNEI. The CDR3 is 15 residues long. Trimming took 6 bases from V and 4 from J, leaving 18 bases between them. The input for sequencing was PBMCs, taken before TCRalphabeta/CD19-depleted stem cell transplant. The sequence was collected from a boy aged 2 to 10 with acute lymphoblastic leukemia, due to receive a stem cell transplant. V and J are TRBV2 and TRBJ2-5, with D maybe TRBD1 (6 bases). CDR3 nucleotides: TGTGCCAGCAGAGACTCAGGGGTACCACGAGAGACCCAGTACTTC. Translated, it gives CASRDSGVPRETQYF.